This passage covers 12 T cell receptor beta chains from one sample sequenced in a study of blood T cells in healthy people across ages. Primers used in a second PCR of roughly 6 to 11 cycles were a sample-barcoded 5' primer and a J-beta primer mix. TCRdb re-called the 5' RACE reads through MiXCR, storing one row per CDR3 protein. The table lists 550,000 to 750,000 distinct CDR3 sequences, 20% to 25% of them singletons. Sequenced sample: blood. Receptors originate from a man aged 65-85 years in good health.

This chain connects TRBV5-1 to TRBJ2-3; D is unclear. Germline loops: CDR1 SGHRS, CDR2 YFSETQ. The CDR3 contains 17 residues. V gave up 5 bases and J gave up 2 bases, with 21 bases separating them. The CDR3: CASRMVGGPTPTDTQYF. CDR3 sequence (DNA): TGCGCCAGCAGAATGGTAGGCGGACCGACGCCCACAGATACGCAGTATTTT.

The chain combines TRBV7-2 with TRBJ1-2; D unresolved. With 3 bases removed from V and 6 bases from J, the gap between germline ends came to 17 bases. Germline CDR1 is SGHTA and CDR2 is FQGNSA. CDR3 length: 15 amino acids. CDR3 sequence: CASSLVSGDANGYTF. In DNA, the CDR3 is TGTGCCAGCAGCTTGGTATCGGGAGACGCCAATGGCTACACCTTC.

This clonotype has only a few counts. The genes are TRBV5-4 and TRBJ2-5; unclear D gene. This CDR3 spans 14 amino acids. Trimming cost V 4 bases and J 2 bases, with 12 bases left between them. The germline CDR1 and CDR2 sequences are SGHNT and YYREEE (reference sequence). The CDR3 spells CASSGTQGQETQYF. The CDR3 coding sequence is TGTGCCAGCAGCGGAACCCAAGGGCAAGAGACCCAGTACTTC.

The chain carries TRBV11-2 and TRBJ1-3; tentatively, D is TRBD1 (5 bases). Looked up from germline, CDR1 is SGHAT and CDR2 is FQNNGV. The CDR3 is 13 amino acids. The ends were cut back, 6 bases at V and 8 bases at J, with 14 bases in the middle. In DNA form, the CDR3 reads TGTGCCAGCAGTTACCGACGGGGCGACACCATATATTTT. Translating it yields CASSYRRGDTIYF.

This CDR3 is CSTDGTGGTGELFF. CDR3 DNA: TGCAGCACCGATGGGACCGGGGGCACCGGGGAGCTGTTTTTT. The chain uses TRBV29-1 and TRBJ2-2, with D possibly matching TRBD2 (6 bases). CDR3 length: 14 residues. Per germline, CDR1 SQVTM and CDR2 ANQGSEA. Deletions cut 8 bases from V and 4 bases from J, with 17 bases between.

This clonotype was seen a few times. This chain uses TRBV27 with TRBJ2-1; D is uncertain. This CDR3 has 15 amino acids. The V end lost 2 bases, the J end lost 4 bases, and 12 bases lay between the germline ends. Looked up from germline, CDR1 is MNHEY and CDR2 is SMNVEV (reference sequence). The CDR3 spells CASSLKGFAYNEQFF. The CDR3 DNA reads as TGTGCCAGCAGTTTAAAAGGGTTCGCTTACAATGAGCAGTTCTTC.

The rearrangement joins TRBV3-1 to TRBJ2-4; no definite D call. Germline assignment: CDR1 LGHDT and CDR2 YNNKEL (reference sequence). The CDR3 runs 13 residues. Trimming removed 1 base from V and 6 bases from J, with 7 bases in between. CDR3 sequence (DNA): TGTGCCAGCAGCCAAGGGAAGAGAAACATTCAGTACTTC. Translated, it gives CASSQGKRNIQYF.

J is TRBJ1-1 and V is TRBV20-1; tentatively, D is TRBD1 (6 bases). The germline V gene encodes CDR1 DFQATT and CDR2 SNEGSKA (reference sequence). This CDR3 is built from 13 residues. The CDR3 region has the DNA TGCAGCCACAATCCGGACAGAGATCGTGAAGCTTTCTTT. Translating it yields CSHNPDRDREAFF.

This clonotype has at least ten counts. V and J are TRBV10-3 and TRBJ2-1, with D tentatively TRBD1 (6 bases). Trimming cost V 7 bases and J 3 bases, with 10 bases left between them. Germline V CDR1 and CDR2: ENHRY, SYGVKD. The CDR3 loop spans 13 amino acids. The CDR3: CAITPGDYNEQFF. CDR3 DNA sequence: TGTGCCATCACCCCAGGGGACTACAATGAGCAGTTCTTC.

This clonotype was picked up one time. CDR3 in amino acids: CASSLAGQVGYTEAFF. The CDR3 region has the DNA TGTGCCAGCAGCTTAGCGGGACAGGTGGGGTACACTGAAGCTTTCTTT. The V and J genes are TRBV11-2 and TRBJ1-1, with 8 bases aligning to TRBD1. The CDR3 totals 16 residues. CDR1 is SGHAT, CDR2 FQNNGV, per germline. The V gene end was trimmed by 1 base and the J gene end by 3 bases; junction bases not matched to a gene: 7.

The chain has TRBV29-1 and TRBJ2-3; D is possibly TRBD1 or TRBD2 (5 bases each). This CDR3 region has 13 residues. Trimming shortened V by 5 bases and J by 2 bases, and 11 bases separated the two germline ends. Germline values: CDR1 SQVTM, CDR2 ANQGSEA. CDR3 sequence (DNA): TGCAGCGTTTATGGGACCTCCACAGATACGCAGTATTTT. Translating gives CSVYGTSTDTQYF.

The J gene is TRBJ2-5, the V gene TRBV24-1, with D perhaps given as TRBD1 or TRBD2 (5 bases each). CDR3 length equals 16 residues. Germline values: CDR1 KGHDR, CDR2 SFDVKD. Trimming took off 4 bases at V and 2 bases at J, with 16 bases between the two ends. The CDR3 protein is CATSDALRGEQETQYF. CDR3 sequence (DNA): TGTGCCACCAGTGACGCCTTGAGAGGGGAACAAGAGACCCAGTACTTC.